Listed here are 30 T cell receptor beta chains from one sample, sequenced in a study of cytomegalovirus exposure and HLA in healthy donors. Sequenced by immunoSEQ multiplex PCR; TCRdb stores in-frame clones only, minus some. The table shows hundreds of thousands of clones, with around nine tenths occurring only once. Sequenced input: PBMCs. The receptors stem from a woman younger than 35 in good health and CMV-seronegative.

In this sample, this clone turned up once. The chain recombines TRBV9 with TRBJ2-3; possible D gene TRBD1, 5 bases. Trimming removed 0 bases from V and 4 bases from J, with 18 bases in between. Germline lookup yields CDR1 SGDLS and CDR2 YYNGEE. The CDR3 covers 17 residues. The CDR3 reads CASSVDAAGYSPDTQYF. In DNA, the CDR3 is TGTGCCAGCAGCGTAGACGCGGCAGGGTACAGTCCAGATACGCAGTATTTT.

The V gene is TRBV19, the J gene TRBJ2-3, with TRBD1 as a possible D gene (5 bases). Trimming cost V 3 bases and J 5 bases, with 6 bases left between them. CDR1 is LNHDA and CDR2 is SQIVND in the germline V gene (reference sequence). The CDR3 covers 12 residues. CDR3 nucleotides: TGTGCCAGTAGTATGGGGCGAGATACGCAGTATTTT. Translation: CASSMGRDTQYF.

This clone was seen once. CDR3 sequence (DNA): TGTGCCAGCAGTCGGAGGGGGGGAATCGGGAACACTGAAGCTTTCTTT. Translation gives CASSRRGGIGNTEAFF. The genes are TRBV25-1 and TRBJ1-1, with D possibly TRBD1 on 6 matching bases. V was cut by 5 bases and J by 1 base, with 17 bases left in between. The length of the CDR3 is 16 residues. Germline V CDR1 and CDR2: MGHDK, SYGVNS.

The V gene is TRBV2, the J gene TRBJ2-5; possibly TRBD1 for D (5 bases). Trimming left V 8 bases short and J 4 bases short, with 23 bases between. This CDR3 region has 16 residues. CDR1 is SNHLY and CDR2 is FYNNEI in the germline V gene. CDR3 loop: CASGRSGSRVSETQYF. CDR3 in DNA: TGTGCCAGCGGCCGATCAGGCAGCAGGGTGTCAGAGACCCAGTACTTC. The full variable domain, in which reference TRBV2 and TRBJ2-5 provide the parts outside the CDR3, is EPEVTQTPSHQVTQMGQEVILRCVPISNHLYFYWYRQILGQKVEFLVSFYNNEISEKSEIFDDQFSVERPDGSNFTLKIRSTKLEDSAMYFCASGRSGSRVSETQYFGPGTRLLVL.

The J gene is TRBJ2-1, the V gene TRBV10-3; weak D call: TRBD2 (6 bases). V dropped 2 bases and J dropped 6 bases, with 14 bases sitting between them. The CDR3 extends over 15 amino acids. The germline V gene has CDR1 ENHRY and CDR2 SYGVKD. The CDR3 here is CAISEISSGINEQFF. In DNA form, the CDR3 reads TGTGCCATCAGTGAGATTAGTAGCGGAATCAATGAGCAGTTCTTC.

The chain is built from TRBV27 and TRBJ2-1, with TRBD2 identical over 7 bases. CDR3 size: 14 residues. V was pared by 6 bases and J by 7 bases, with 9 bases of the junction left unmatched. CDR1 is MNHEY and CDR2 is SMNVEV in the germline V gene (reference sequence). The CDR3 region has the DNA TGTGCCAGCAGGGGGGGGACTCTTGGGAATGAGCAGTTCTTC. Translating gives CASRGGTLGNEQFF.

This sequence joins TRBV28 and TRBJ2-3, with a weak D call TRBD2 (6 bases). The CDR3 contains 15 residues. Germline CDR1 reads MDHEN; CDR2 reads SYDVKM. Trimming took 10 bases from V and 1 from J, leaving 18 bases between them. CDR3 sequence (DNA): TGTGCCACCGTTGCCATGCGGGGTGGCACAGATACGCAGTATTTT. It yields the protein CATVAMRGGTDTQYF.

The V gene is TRBV11-3, the J gene TRBJ1-1; the D gene is possibly TRBD1 (5 bases). The CDR3 extends over 13 amino acids. Germline CDR1 reads SGHNT; CDR2 reads YENEEA. V lost 5 bases, J lost 4 bases, and 11 bases lay in between. In DNA form, the CDR3 reads TGTGCCAGCAGCCCGTCGGGGGGCACTGAAGCTTTCTTT. Residues: CASSPSGGTEAFF.

The V call is TRBV12-2, the J call TRBJ2-1; TRBD2, as called in the table, went unchecked against the DNA. TRBV12-2 is a pseudogene segment. This CDR3 contains 17 residues. The CDR3 region is CASRERLAGPPYNEQFF. The CDR3 bases are TGTGCAAGTCGCGAGCGACTAGCGGGACCCCCCTACAATGAGCAGTTCTTC.

This rearrangement joins TRBV25-1 to TRBJ2-7; no clear D. Per germline, CDR1 MGHDK and CDR2 SYGVNS. The CDR3 extends over 13 amino acids. Trimming left V 4 bases short and J 5 bases short, with 12 bases between. The CDR3: CASSAVINNEQYF. The CDR3 DNA follows: TGTGCCAGCAGTGCTGTTATCAACAACGAGCAGTACTTC.

CDR3 amino acids: CASSHSGGAYNEQFF. CDR3 sequence (DNA): TGTGCCAGCAGCCATAGCGGAGGGGCATACAATGAGCAGTTCTTC. V is TRBV7-2 and J is TRBJ2-1; D is possibly TRBD2 (6 bases). The CDR3 is made up of 15 amino acids. CDR1 is SGHTA and CDR2 is FQGNSA in the germline V gene. Trimming took off 5 bases at V and 4 bases at J, with 15 bases between the two ends.

V and J are TRBV6-1 and TRBJ1-2, with D perhaps matching TRBD1 (6 bases). CDR1 and CDR2 (germline): MNHNS, SASEGT. CDR3 length equals 15 residues. V lost 8 bases and J 4 bases, leaving 20 bases between the germline ends. The CDR3 DNA sequence: TGTGCCAGCTTCGACGGGGGGCGGGTAACCTATGGCTACACCTTC. Encoded protein: CASFDGGRVTYGYTF.

This clone was counted only a few times. V gene TRBV25-1 combines with J gene TRBJ1-2, with D hard to call. The germline V gene encodes CDR1 MGHDK and CDR2 SYGVNS. CDR3 length: 13 residues. Trimming stripped 3 bases from V and 8 bases from J, with 13 bases between. For the CDR3, the DNA is TGTGCCAGCAGTGAGGGGAGAAATTGGGGCTACACCTTC. The encoded protein is CASSEGRNWGYTF.

The chain combines TRBV5-6 with TRBJ1-4; maybe TRBD1 (6 bases). The CDR3 loop spans 15 amino acids. CDR1 SGHDT and CDR2 YYEEEE come from the germline V gene. V shed 3 bases and J shed 7 bases, with 16 bases lying between them. This CDR3 reads CASSWRGGAPEKLFF. CDR3 nucleotide sequence: TGTGCCAGCAGCTGGAGGGGGGGGGCGCCTGAAAAACTGTTTTTT.

The chain recombines TRBV4-3 with TRBJ2-3; D may be TRBD2 (5 bases). CDR3 size: 16 residues. Looked up from germline, CDR1 is LGHNA and CDR2 is YSLEER. V was cut by 0 bases and J by 2 bases, with 12 bases left in between. The CDR3 protein is CASSQDWRAITDTQYF. In nucleotides, the CDR3 is TGCGCCAGCAGCCAAGACTGGCGGGCAATCACAGATACGCAGTATTTT.

This chain connects TRBV5-4 to TRBJ2-3, with unresolved D. CDR1 and CDR2 (germline): SGHNT, YYREEE (reference sequence). The germline V and J ends were trimmed by 4 bases and 4 bases, with 10 bases remaining between them. The CDR3 loop spans 13 amino acids. CDR3 nucleotide sequence: TGTGCCAGCAGCCCACCTACCGCAGATACGCAGTATTTT. Its translation is CASSPPTADTQYF. The entire variable domain, with the rest obtained from reference TRBV5-4 and TRBJ2-3, is as follows: ETGVTQSPTHLIKTRGQQVTLRCSSQSGHNTVSWYQQALGQGPQFIFQYYREEENGRGNFPPRFSGLQFPNYSSELNVNALELDDSALYLCASSPPTADTQYFGPGTRLTVL.

The rearrangement joins TRBV6-5 to TRBJ1-1; TRBD1 is a possible D gene (6 bases). The germline V gene encodes CDR1 MNHEY and CDR2 SVGAGI. This CDR3 contains 16 residues. The ends were cut back, 0 bases at V and 8 bases at J, with 19 bases in the middle. The DNA of the CDR3 is TGTGCCAGCAGTTACTCTGGGACACCGAGTGGGGCCGAAGCTTTCTTT. The encoded protein is CASSYSGTPSGAEAFF.

The gene calls are TRBV4-3 and TRBJ2-7; TRBD2 aligns across 14 bases. This CDR3 is built from 18 residues. V was clipped by 0 bases and J by 4 bases; unmatched bases: 8. Germline V CDR1 and CDR2: LGHNA, YSLEER. The CDR3 coding sequence is TGCGCCAGCAGCCAAGATGGGGGGACTAGCGGGAGAGTTTACGAGCAGTACTTC. It translates to CASSQDGGTSGRVYEQYF.

The gene calls are TRBV19 and TRBJ1-2; 8 bases align to TRBD1. The germline CDR1 and CDR2 sequences are LNHDA and SQIVND (reference sequence). The V and J ends lost 4 bases and 8 bases, in that order; junction bases with no gene match: 12. The CDR3 totals 15 residues. The CDR3 coding sequence is TGTGCCAGTAGTACGGGGACAGGCCGGGCCTGGGGCTACACCTTC. Translating it yields CASSTGTGRAWGYTF. Using reference TRBV19 and TRBJ1-2 for the parts outside the CDR3, the full variable domain is DGGITQSPKYLFRKEGQNVTLSCEQNLNHDAMYWYRQDPGQGLRLIYYSQIVNDFQKGDIAEGYSVSREKKESFPLTVTSAQKNPTAFYLCASSTGTGRAWGYTFGSGTRLTVV.

This sequence joins TRBV5-6 and TRBJ1-2, with 7 bases matching TRBD1. Germline V gene lookup returns CDR1 SGHDT and CDR2 YYEEEE. This CDR3 has 15 residues. V lost 0 bases to trimming and J lost 3 bases; unmatched junction nucleotides: 5. CDR3 loop: CASSLAGTVYYGYTF. CDR3 bases: TGTGCCAGCAGCTTGGCCGGGACAGTATACTATGGCTACACCTTC. The whole variable domain, filled in from reference TRBV5-6 and TRBJ1-2, reads DAGVTQSPTHLIKTRGQQVTLRCSPKSGHDTVSWYQQALGQGPQFIFQYYEEEERQRGNFPDRFSGHQFPNYSSELNVNALLLGDSALYLCASSLAGTVYYGYTFGSGTRLTVV.

This sequence joins TRBV28 and TRBJ1-2, with 9 bases fitting TRBD1. This CDR3 is built from 14 residues. The germline V gene encodes CDR1 MDHEN and CDR2 SYDVKM. Trimming removed 1 base from V and 13 bases from J; junction bases left unmatched: 10. CDR3 protein: CASSLSPTGTGRTF. In DNA, the CDR3 is TGTGCCAGCAGTTTATCACCCACCGGGACAGGGCGCACCTTC.

The V gene is TRBV7-2, the J gene TRBJ2-7; 11 bases align to TRBD2. Trimming cost V 0 bases and J 6 bases; bases outside gene matches: 4. CDR1 and CDR2 (germline): SGHTA, FQGNSA. The CDR3 is made up of 15 amino acids. The CDR3 coding sequence is TGTGCCAGCAGCTTAGCTACTAGCGGGAGAGTCGAGCAGTACTTC. Amino acid sequence: CASSLATSGRVEQYF.

The chain links TRBV9 to TRBJ2-7; D is unclear. CDR1 SGDLS and CDR2 YYNGEE come from the germline V gene. The CDR3 covers 13 residues. The V and J ends lost 4 bases and 0 bases respectively, with 8 bases between them. CDR3 bases: TGTGCCAGCAGCTCCCCCGGCTCCTACGAGCAGTACTTC. Translating gives CASSSPGSYEQYF.

The chain is built from TRBV4-1 and TRBJ1-5, with a weak D call TRBD1 (6 bases). Germline loops: CDR1 MGHRA, CDR2 YSYEKL. The CDR3 consists of 18 residues. Between the trimmed V and J ends, which lost 0 bases and 0 bases, there was a span of 15 bases. In DNA form, the CDR3 reads TGCGCCAGCAGCCAAGAACTGCGGGGGGGCTATAGCAATCAGCCCCAGCATTTT. Translating it yields CASSQELRGGYSNQPQHF.

In this sample, this clone turned up once. This chain links TRBV10-3 with TRBJ1-1; possible D gene TRBD1, 6 bases. V lost 7 bases, J lost 0 bases, and 12 bases lay in between. Germline CDR1 is ENHRY and CDR2 is SYGVKD. The CDR3 runs 14 residues. CDR3 nucleotides: TGTGCCATCACTCAGGACAGAATGAACACTGAAGCTTTCTTT. This translates into CAITQDRMNTEAFF.

The chain's CDR3 is CASSFERYTEAFF. In DNA form, the CDR3 reads TGTGCCAGCAGCTTCGAGAGGTACACTGAAGCTTTCTTT. V usage is TRBV11-3 and J usage is TRBJ1-1; D is ambiguous. The V gene's germline CDR1 is SGHNT and CDR2 YENEEA. The CDR3 has 13 residues. Trimming took off 3 bases at V and 3 bases at J, with 8 bases between the two ends.

This clone is a singleton in its sample. V and J are TRBV5-1 and TRBJ2-7, with 7 bases lining up with TRBD1. With 4 bases clipped from V and 6 bases from J, the junction kept 16 bases outside the gene matches. Germline CDR1 SGHRS, CDR2 YFSETQ. CDR3 length equals 16 residues. The CDR3 protein is CASSVDREYDQGEQYF. CDR3 DNA sequence: TGCGCCAGCAGCGTCGACAGGGAATATGACCAGGGCGAGCAGTACTTC. Using reference TRBV5-1 and TRBJ2-7 for the parts outside the CDR3, the full variable domain is KAGVTQTPRYLIKTRGQQVTLSCSPISGHRSVSWYQQTPGQGLQFLFEYFSETQRNKGNFPGRFSGRQFSNSRSEMNVSTLELGDSALYLCASSVDREYDQGEQYFGPGTRLTVT.

This clone was counted once. This sequence joins TRBV5-4 and TRBJ2-3, with TRBD2 identical over 12 bases. In germline, CDR1 is SGHNT, CDR2 YYREEE (reference sequence). CDR3 length equals 20 residues. V lost 4 bases and J lost 1; bases outside the gene matches: 16. The CDR3 DNA reads TGTGCCAGCAGCGAACGACTAGCGGGAGAAAGTTTGTGGGGCACAGATACGCAGTATTTT. It is translated as CASSERLAGESLWGTDTQYF.

This clone was detected only once. V and J are TRBV30 and TRBJ2-2; 12 bases are a match to TRBD2. V was clipped by 4 bases and J by 2 bases; unmatched bases: 8. The CDR3 totals 17 residues. Germline CDR1 is GTSNPN and CDR2 is SVGIG (reference sequence). The CDR3 DNA reads TGTGCCTGGAACCATCCTGGACTAGCGGGAAACACCGGGGAGCTGTTTTTT. Translation: CAWNHPGLAGNTGELFF.

This rearrangement joins TRBV28 to TRBJ2-3, with TRBD2 matching over 8 bases. Unmatched junction bases numbered 19, after V lost 6 bases and J lost 8 bases. The CDR3 contains 17 residues. The germline gives CDR1 MDHEN, CDR2 SYDVKM. CDR3 sequence: CASSRRSGGALFGTQYF. The CDR3 DNA is TGTGCCAGCAGCCGACGGAGCGGGGGAGCCTTGTTCGGTACGCAGTATTTT. The full variable domain, its missing parts supplied by reference TRBV28 and TRBJ2-3, is DVKVTQSSRYLVKRTGEKVFLECVQDMDHENMFWYRQDPGLGLRLIYFSYDVKMKEKGDIPEGYSVSREKKERFSLILESASTNQTSMYLCASSRRSGGALFGTQYFGPGTRLTVL.